The T cell receptor beta chain under discussion was sequenced for a study of post-analysis software for immune sequencing data. Libraries were made from TCR beta cDNA, and they carried unique molecular identifiers. Once 1 to 10 million T cells were used, a few hundred thousand cDNA molecules resulted. A single record per CDR3 protein comes from TCRdb applying MiXCR to the PCR reads. The sample shows approximately 180,000 distinct CDR3 sequences, approximately 28% of them seen only once. There are 15 residues in the CDR3. Per the germline V gene, CDR1 is SGHAT and CDR2 is FQNNGV. This clonotype was counted between two and nine times. As yet, its antigen is unknown. Its ends do not fully match the called genes, so a read error is possible. Study outcomes and limitations: Significantly lower normalized Chao1 diversity was found in patients with multiple sclerosis relative to controls. Included in a set of about five TRBV segments more frequent in patients than controls were TRBV5-6, TRBV5-1 and TRBV20-1.

Sequenced sample: blood. This TCR came from a girl under 18 with multiple sclerosis. V is TRBV11-2 and J is TRBJ2-7, with TRBD1 matching 7 bases. In nucleotides, the CDR3 is TGTGCCGGCAGCCTCGACAGGGCTTACTCCTACGAGCAGTACTTC. This translates into CAGSLDRAYSYEQYF.